This is a list of T cell receptor beta chains from one sample in a study of blood T cell repertoires in COVID-19. Repertoires were generated with immunoSEQ multiplex PCR, while TCRdb's copy carries only in-frame clones and drops some. Counted here are fewer than 50,000 clones, approximately 80% occurring once; the ten biggest clones make up roughly 20%. What was sequenced was peripheral blood. Source of these receptors: a man aged 70 or older with acute or convalescent COVID-19. CDR3s include the opening cysteine and the closing phenylalanine or tryptophan. Each record gives: clone size, V gene, J gene, D gene, CDR3 protein, CDR3 DNA. D genes are given only for firm matches. Clone size is stated in some rows and not others, as once, few, many or a class when expanded.

-	TRBV5-1	TRBJ1-5	-	CASSLEGLREPQHF	TGCGCCAGCAGCTTGGAAGGCCTCCGGGAGCCCCAGCATTTT
-	TRBV18	TRBJ1-6	-	CASSTGTSYSPLHF	TGTGCCAGCTCTACCGGGACATCATACTCACCCCTCCACTTT
-	TRBV5-4	TRBJ1-4	TRBD1	CASSVDRGRGEKLFF	TGTGCCAGCAGCGTCGACAGGGGGCGAGGTGAAAAACTGTTTTTT
-	TRBV18	TRBJ2-1	TRBD2	CASSPSTSGGLSSYNEQFF	TGTGCCAGCTCACCATCAACTAGCGGGGGGTTGAGCTCCTACAATGAGCAGTTCTTC
-	TRBV19	TRBJ1-6	-	CASSRDILQPLHF	TGTGCCAGTAGCCGGGACATTTTACAACCCCTCCACTTT
few	TRBV4-1	TRBJ1-4	-	CASSQDNRLNEKLFF	TGCGCCAGCAGCCAAGATAACAGGCTTAATGAAAAACTGTTTTTT
-	TRBV6-5	TRBJ1-4	-	CASLEGGTNEKLFF	TGTGCCAGTCTTGAGGGAGGAACTAATGAAAAACTGTTTTTT
-	TRBV28	TRBJ1-2	TRBD1	CASSSQGTGSPYGYTF	TGTGCCAGCAGTTCCCAAGGGACAGGAAGCCCCTATGGCTACACCTTC
-	TRBV11-2	TRBJ2-6	-	CASSPTGNSGANVLTF	TGTGCCAGCAGCCCTACAGGGAATTCTGGGGCCAACGTCCTGACTTTC
-	TRBV19	TRBJ1-2	-	CASSSWDTRANYGYTF	TGTGCCAGTAGTTCATGGGACACCCGAGCAAACTATGGCTACACCTTC
-	TRBV10-2	TRBJ2-7	-	CASSDRGNYEQYF	TGCGCCAGCAGTGACAGGGGAAACTACGAGCAGTACTTC
-	TRBV6-2/TRBV6-3	TRBJ1-4	TRBD1	CASSSQGARYEKLFF	TGTGCCAGCAGCTCACAGGGGGCGCGGTATGAAAAACTGTTTTTT
few	TRBV28	TRBJ2-7	TRBD2	CASWTSSAYEQYF	TGTGCCAGCTGGACTAGCTCGGCCTACGAGCAGTACTTC
few	TRBV12-3/TRBV12-4	TRBJ1-2	-	CASSLADFGYTF	TGTGCCAGCAGTTTGGCAGATTTTGGCTACACCTTC
few	TRBV21-1	TRBJ1-1	-	CASSKDQGRNTEAFF	TGTGCCAGCAGCAAAGATCAGGGCAGGAACACTGAAGCTTTCTTT
-	TRBV5-1	TRBJ2-3	-	CASSFTIPQGADTQYF	TGCGCCAGCAGCTTTACTATCCCGCAGGGCGCAGATACGCAGTATTTT
-	TRBV5-8	TRBJ1-1	TRBD1	CASSLGQGWNTEAFF	TGTGCCAGCAGCTTGGGACAGGGGTGGAACACTGAAGCTTTCTTT
-	TRBV28	TRBJ2-7	-	CASSSISEQYF	TGTGCCAGCAGCTCTATCTCGGAGCAGTACTTC